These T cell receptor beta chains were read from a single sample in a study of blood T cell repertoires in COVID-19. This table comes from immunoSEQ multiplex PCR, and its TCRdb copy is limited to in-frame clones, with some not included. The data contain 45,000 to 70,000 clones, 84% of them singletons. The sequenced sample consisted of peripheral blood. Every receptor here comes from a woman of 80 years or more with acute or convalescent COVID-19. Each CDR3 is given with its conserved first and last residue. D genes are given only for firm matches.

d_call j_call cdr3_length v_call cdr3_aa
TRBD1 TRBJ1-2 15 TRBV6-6 CASSAGTGGNYGYTF
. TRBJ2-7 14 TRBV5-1 CASSLNGMGYEQYF
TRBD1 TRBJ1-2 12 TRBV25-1 CASRGQAYGYTF
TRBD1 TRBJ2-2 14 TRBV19 CASQGTVTAGELFF
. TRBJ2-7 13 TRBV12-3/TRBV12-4 CASSFRGSYEQYF
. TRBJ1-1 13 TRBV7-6 CASSFQVNTEAFF
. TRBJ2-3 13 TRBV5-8 CASSLMRTDTQYF
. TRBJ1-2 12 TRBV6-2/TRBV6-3 CASSLDSYGYTF
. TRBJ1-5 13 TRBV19 CASSRAGMEPQHF
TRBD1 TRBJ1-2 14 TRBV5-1 CASSFQTGTDGYTF
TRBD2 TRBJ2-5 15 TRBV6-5 CASSLGGGKIETQYF
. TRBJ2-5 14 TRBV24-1 CATSDTGSGETQYF
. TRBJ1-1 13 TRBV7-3 CASSPWGEGEAFF
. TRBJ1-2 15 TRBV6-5 CASRNRVNGNYGYTF
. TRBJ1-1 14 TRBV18 CASSPGPGNTEAFF
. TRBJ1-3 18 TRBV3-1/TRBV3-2 CASSQPARGHRSGNTIYF
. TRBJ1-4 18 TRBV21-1 CASSNSGTQGATNEKLFF
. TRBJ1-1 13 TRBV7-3 CASSYSGNTEAFF
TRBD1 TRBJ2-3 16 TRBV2 CASSATGGIRTDTQYF
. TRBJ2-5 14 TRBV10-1 CASSVGGTQETQYF
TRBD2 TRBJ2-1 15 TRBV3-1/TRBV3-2 CASSLDSGGYNEQFF
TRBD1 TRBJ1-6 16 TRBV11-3 CASSLGDRVCRLALHF
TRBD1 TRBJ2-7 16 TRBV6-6 CASSYSDREQSYEQYF
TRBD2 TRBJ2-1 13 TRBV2 CASSVGLALEQFF
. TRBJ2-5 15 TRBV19 CASSTGGLQEETQYF
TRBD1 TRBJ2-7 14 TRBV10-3 CAISESRQGHEQYF
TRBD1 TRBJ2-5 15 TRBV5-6 CASSADRGRLETQYF
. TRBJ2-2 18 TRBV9 CASSVAEGNFANTGELFF
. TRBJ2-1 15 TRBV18 CASSPQGSSYNEQFF
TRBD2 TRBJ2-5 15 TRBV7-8 CASTFVRGGLETQYF
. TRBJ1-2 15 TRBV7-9 CASSLAGWAAYGYTF
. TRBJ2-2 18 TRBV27 CASRTLRGPSEGAGELFF
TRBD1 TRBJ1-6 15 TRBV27 CASSFGTGLNSPLHF
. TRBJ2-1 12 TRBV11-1 CASSLPGGRGLF
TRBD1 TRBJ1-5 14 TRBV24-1 CATSANAVRQGQHF
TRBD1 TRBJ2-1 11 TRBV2 CASSGDSRQFF
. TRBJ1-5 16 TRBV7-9 CASSSTDGTRNQPQHF
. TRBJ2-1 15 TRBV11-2 CASSLEASPYNEQFF
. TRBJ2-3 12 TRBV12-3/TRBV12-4 CASSFGTDTQYF
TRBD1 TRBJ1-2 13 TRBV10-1 CASSEGQGYGYTF
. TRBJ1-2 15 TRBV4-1 CASSQGSTGNYGYTF
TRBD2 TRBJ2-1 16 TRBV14 CASSQLLAGGLSEQFF
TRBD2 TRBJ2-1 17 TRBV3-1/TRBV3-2 CASSQGGRLAGGAEQFF
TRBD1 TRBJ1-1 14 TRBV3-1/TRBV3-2 CASSQDLDRVEAFF
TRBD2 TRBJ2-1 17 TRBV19 CASSIDRSGGALNEQFF
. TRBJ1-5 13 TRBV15 CATSRAYNQPQHF
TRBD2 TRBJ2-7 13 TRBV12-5 CASGLVGTSEQYF